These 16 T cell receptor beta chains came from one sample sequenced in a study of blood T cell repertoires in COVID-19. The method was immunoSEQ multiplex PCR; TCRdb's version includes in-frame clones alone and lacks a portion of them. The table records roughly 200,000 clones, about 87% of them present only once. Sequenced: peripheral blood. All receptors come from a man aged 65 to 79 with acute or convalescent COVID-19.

DNA of the CDR3: TGTGCCAGCACCACGGGACAGGGCACTGAAGCTTTCTTT. Its translation is CASTTGQGTEAFF. The rearrangement joins TRBV6-5 to TRBJ1-1; TRBD1 matches at 9 bases. Germline values: CDR1 MNHEY, CDR2 SVGAGI. Trimming at V came to 7 bases and at J to 4 bases, leaving 4 bases not matched to a gene. This CDR3 region has 13 residues.

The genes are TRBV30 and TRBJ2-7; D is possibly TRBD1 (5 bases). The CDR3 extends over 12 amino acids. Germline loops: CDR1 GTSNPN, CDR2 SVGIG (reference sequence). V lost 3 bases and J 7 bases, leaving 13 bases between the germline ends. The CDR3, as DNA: TGTGCCTGGAGCGGGTGGGGCCGAGAGCAGTACTTC. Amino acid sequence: CAWSGWGREQYF.

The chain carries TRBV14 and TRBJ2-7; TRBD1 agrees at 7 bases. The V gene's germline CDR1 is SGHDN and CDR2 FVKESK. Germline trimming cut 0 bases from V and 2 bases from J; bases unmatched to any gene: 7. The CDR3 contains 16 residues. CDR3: CASSQDLGGYTYEQYF. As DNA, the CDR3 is TGTGCCAGCAGCCAAGATTTAGGGGGCTACACCTACGAGCAGTACTTC.

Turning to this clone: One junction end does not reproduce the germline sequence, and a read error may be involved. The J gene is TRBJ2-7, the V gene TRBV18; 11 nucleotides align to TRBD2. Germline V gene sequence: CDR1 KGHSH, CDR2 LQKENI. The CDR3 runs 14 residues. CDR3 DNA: TGTGCCAGCTCACCGAATTCACTAGCGGGAGATATAGGCTTC. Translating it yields CASSPNSLAGDIGF.

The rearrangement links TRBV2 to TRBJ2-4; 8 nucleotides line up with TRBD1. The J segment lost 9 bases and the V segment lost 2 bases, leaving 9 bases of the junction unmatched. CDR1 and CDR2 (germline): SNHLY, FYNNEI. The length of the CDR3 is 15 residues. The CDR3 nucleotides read TGTGCCAGCAGTGAAAGTTGGAGGACAGGGACCATTCAGTACTTC. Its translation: CASSESWRTGTIQYF.

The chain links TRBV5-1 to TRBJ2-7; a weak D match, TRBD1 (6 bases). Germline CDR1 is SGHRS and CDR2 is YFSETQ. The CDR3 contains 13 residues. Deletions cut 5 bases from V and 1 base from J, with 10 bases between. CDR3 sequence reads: CASSLDRSYEQYF. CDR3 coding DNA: TGCGCCAGCAGTCTCGACAGGTCCTACGAGCAGTACTTC.

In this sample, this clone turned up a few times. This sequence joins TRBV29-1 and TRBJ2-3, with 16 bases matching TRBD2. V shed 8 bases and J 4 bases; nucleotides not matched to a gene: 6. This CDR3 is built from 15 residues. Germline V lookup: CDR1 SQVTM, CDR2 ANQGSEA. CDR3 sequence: CSLRGTSGRADTQYF. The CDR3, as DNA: TGCAGCCTGAGGGGGACTAGCGGGAGGGCAGATACGCAGTATTTT.

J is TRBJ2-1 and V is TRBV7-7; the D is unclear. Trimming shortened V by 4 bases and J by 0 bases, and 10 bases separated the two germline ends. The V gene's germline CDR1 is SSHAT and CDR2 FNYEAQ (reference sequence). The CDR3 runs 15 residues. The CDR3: CASSCDCVSYNEQFF. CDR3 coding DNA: TGTGCCAGCAGCTGCGACTGCGTCTCCTACAATGAGCAGTTCTTC. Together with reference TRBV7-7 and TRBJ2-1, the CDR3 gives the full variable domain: GAGVSQSPRYKVTKRGQDVTLRCDPISSHATLYWYQQALGQGPEFLTYFNYEAQPDKSGLPSDRFSAERPEGSISTLTIQRTEQRDSAMYRCASSCDCVSYNEQFFGPGTRLTVL.

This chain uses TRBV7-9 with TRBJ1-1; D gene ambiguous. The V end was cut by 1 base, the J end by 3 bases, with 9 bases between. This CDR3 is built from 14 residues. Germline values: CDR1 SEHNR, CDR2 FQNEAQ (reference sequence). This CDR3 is CASSLGVLDTEAFF. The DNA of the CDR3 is TGTGCCAGCAGCTTAGGAGTCTTGGACACTGAAGCTTTCTTT.

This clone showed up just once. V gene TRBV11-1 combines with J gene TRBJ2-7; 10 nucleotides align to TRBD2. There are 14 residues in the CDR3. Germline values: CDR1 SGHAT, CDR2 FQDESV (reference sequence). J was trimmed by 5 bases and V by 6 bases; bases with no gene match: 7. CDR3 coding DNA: TGTGCCAGCAGTTACCAAGGACTAGCGGACGAGCAGTACTTC. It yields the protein CASSYQGLADEQYF.

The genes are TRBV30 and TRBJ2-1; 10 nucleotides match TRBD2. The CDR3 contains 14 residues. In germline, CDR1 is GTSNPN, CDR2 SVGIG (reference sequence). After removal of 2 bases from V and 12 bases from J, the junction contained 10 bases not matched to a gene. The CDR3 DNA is TGTGCCTGGAGTCCCCCTAGCGGGAGAGGAGTGCAGTTCTTC. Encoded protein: CAWSPPSGRGVQFF.

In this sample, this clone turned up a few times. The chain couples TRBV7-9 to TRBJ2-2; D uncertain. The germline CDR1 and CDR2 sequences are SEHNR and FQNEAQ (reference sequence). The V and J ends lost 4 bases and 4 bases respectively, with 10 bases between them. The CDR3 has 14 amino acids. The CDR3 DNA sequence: TGTGCCAGCAGCTCCCAGCGAGGCACCGGGGAGCTGTTTTTT. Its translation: CASSSQRGTGELFF. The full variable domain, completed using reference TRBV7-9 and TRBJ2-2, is DTGVSQNPRHKITKRGQNVTFRCDPISEHNRLYWYRQTLGQGPEFLTYFQNEAQLEKSRLLSDRFSAERPKGSFSTLEIQRTEQGDSAMYLCASSSQRGTGELFFGEGSRLTVL.

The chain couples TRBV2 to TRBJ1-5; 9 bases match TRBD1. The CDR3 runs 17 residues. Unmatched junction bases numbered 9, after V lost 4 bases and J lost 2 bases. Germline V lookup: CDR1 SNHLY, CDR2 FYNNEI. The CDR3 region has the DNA TGTGCCAGCAGTGCCTGGACAGGGGTATCAGGCAATCAGCCCCAGCATTTT. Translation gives CASSAWTGVSGNQPQHF.

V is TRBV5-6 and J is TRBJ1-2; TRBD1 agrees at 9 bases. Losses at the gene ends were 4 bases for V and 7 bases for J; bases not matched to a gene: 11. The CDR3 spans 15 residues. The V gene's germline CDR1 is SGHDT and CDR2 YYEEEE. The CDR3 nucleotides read TGTGCCAGCAGCAACCGGGACAGGGCGCTTGGTGGCTACACCTTC. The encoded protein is CASSNRDRALGGYTF.

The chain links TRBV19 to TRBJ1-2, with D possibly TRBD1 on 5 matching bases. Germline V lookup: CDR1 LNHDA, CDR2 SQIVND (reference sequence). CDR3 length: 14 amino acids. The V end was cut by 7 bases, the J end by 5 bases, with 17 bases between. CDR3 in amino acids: CASTTAGGGYGYTF. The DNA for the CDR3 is TGTGCCAGTACCACGGCCGGGGGAGGATATGGCTACACCTTC.

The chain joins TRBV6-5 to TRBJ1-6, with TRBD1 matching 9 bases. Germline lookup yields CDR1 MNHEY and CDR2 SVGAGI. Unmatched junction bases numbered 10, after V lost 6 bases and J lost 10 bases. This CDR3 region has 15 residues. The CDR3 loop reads CASSSPGQGYSPLHF. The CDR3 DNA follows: TGTGCCAGCAGCTCCCCGGGACAGGGTTACTCACCCCTCCACTTT.